Below, 31 T cell receptor beta chains from the same sample are listed, as sequenced in a study of circulating tumor DNA in untreated peripheral T-cell lymphoma. This table comes from immunoSEQ multiplex PCR, and its TCRdb copy is limited to in-frame clones, with some not included. The profile covers about 2,000 clones, with about 90% appearing a single time and around 28% taken by the ten largest. The sample was cell-free DNA from blood serum. Receptors originate from a human donor with peripheral T-cell lymphoma.

The V and J genes are TRBV5-1 and TRBJ2-3, with 9 bases matching TRBD2. This CDR3 comprises 16 residues. CDR1 and CDR2 (germline): SGHRS, YFSETQ. The junction had 10 bases not matched to a gene; V was cut back by 5 bases and J by 3 bases. CDR3 amino acids: CASRIYSGGVTDTQYF. The CDR3 region has the DNA TGCGCCAGCAGAATATATAGCGGGGGAGTGACAGATACGCAGTATTTT.

The V gene is TRBV6-5, the J gene TRBJ1-1, with D possibly being TRBD1 (5 bases). Trimming stripped 6 bases from V and 5 bases from J, with 7 bases between. The CDR3 runs 11 residues. Germline V gives CDR1 MNHEY, CDR2 SVGAGI. For the CDR3, the DNA is TGTGCCAGCAGGGGGGGTACTGAAGCTTTCTTT. Its protein is CASRGGTEAFF.

The rearrangement uses TRBV19 and TRBJ2-1, with TRBD2 matching 13 bases. Looked up from germline, CDR1 is LNHDA and CDR2 is SQIVND (reference sequence). The CDR3 extends over 19 amino acids. Germline trimming cut 2 bases from V and 5 bases from J; bases unmatched to any gene: 12. CDR3 sequence: CASSIRHLIGLAGDNEQFF. CDR3 nucleotides: TGTGCCAGTAGTATAAGGCACCTTATCGGACTAGCGGGAGACAATGAGCAGTTCTTC.

The chain employs TRBV5-1 and TRBJ1-2, with 7 bases fitting TRBD1. The CDR3 runs 14 residues. The V gene's germline CDR1 is SGHRS and CDR2 YFSETQ. Trimming cost V 4 bases and J 6 bases; bases outside gene matches: 9. The CDR3 DNA sequence: TGCGCCAGCAGCCCAGGGGGAGGAGGGAATGGCTACACCTTC. Amino acids: CASSPGGGGNGYTF. The complete variable domain, with remaining parts taken from reference TRBV5-1 and TRBJ1-2, reads KAGVTQTPRYLIKTRGQQVTLSCSPISGHRSVSWYQQTPGQGLQFLFEYFSETQRNKGNFPGRFSGRQFSNSRSEMNVSTLELGDSALYLCASSPGGGGNGYTFGSGTRLTVV.

The chain couples TRBV5-1 to TRBJ1-6, with D perhaps matching TRBD1 (5 bases). V was shortened by 3 bases and J by 9 bases, with 7 bases between the two germline ends. The CDR3 loop spans 12 amino acids. Per germline, CDR1 SGHRS and CDR2 YFSETQ. The CDR3 region is CASSSGGSPLHF. As DNA, the CDR3 is TGCGCCAGCAGCTCTGGGGGTTCACCCCTCCACTTT.

This sequence joins TRBV7-2 and TRBJ1-1; D is uncertain. Looked up from germline, CDR1 is SGHTA and CDR2 is FQGNSA. V was trimmed by 1 base and J by 4 bases, leaving 22 bases between them. The CDR3 is 18 residues long. The CDR3, as DNA: TGTGCCAGCAGCTTAGATGCCCCGTCGGCTCTGACGTTCACTGAAGCTTTCTTT. Encoded protein: CASSLDAPSALTFTEAFF.

The chain links TRBV7-2 to TRBJ2-7; TRBD2 might be the D (5 bases). Trimming removed 1 base at V and 7 bases at J, with 11 bases between. CDR3 length: 13 amino acids. CDR1 and CDR2 (germline): SGHTA, FQGNSA. Written as DNA, the CDR3 is TGTGCCAGCAGCTTAGGAAGGACGGGGGAGCAGTACTTC. The encoded protein is CASSLGRTGEQYF.

The rearrangement joins TRBV5-5 to TRBJ1-1, with no clear D. CDR1 and CDR2 (germline): SGHKS, YYEKEE (reference sequence). The ends were cut back, 3 bases at V and 4 bases at J, with 10 bases in the middle. The CDR3 has 13 amino acids. The CDR3 sequence: CASSWLPSTEAFF. CDR3 coding DNA: TGTGCCAGCAGCTGGCTACCTAGCACTGAAGCTTTCTTT.

CDR3 in DNA: TGTGCCAGTACCGTTGGAGACAGGGGCATTGATGGCTACACCTTC. It encodes CASTVGDRGIDGYTF. V and J are TRBV19 and TRBJ1-2, with 8 nucleotides matching TRBD1. The CDR3 length is 15 residues. Germline CDR1 LNHDA, CDR2 SQIVND (reference sequence). Trimming cost V 7 bases and J 6 bases; bases outside gene matches: 13.

In its sample, this clone was seen once. One end of the junction is discordant with germline, which a read error may explain. This rearrangement joins TRBV7-9 to TRBJ2-2, with 7 bases fitting TRBD2. The V gene's germline CDR1 is SEHNR and CDR2 FQNEAQ (reference sequence). This CDR3 has 15 residues. The CDR3: CASSLVGGNAGELFF. CDR3 coding DNA: TGTGCCAGCAGCCTAGTGGGGGGGAACGCCGGGGAGCTGTTTTTT.

The chain combines TRBV27 with TRBJ2-5; D is uncertain. Germline values: CDR1 MNHEY, CDR2 SMNVEV (reference sequence). The CDR3 loop spans 12 amino acids. V gave up 5 bases and J gave up 0 bases, with 4 bases separating them. In DNA form, the CDR3 reads TGTGCCAGCAGTCGGTACCAAGAGACCCAGTACTTC. It codes for CASSRYQETQYF.

The chain uses TRBV11-2 and TRBJ1-1; D uncertain. V was cut by 4 bases and J by 4 bases, with 10 bases left in between. The CDR3 is 13 amino acids. The V gene's germline CDR1 is SGHAT and CDR2 FQNNGV. This CDR3 reads CASSSSGSTEAFF. DNA of the CDR3: TGTGCCAGCAGCTCCAGCGGGAGCACTGAAGCTTTCTTT.

This clone came up a few times. This chain uses TRBV27 with TRBJ1-2, with D possibly matching TRBD1 (5 bases). The CDR3 totals 15 residues. CDR1 is MNHEY, CDR2 SMNVEV, per germline (reference sequence). The V end lost 5 bases, the J end lost 5 bases, and 18 bases lay between the germline ends. The CDR3 here is CASSLAGGPMYGYTF. The CDR3 nucleotides read TGTGCCAGCAGTCTCGCTGGGGGTCCGATGTATGGCTACACCTTC.

V usage is TRBV27 and J usage is TRBJ1-1; no reliable D call. The V end was cut by 1 base, the J end by 5 bases, with 8 bases between. Per germline, CDR1 MNHEY and CDR2 SMNVEV (reference sequence). The CDR3 loop spans 13 amino acids. CDR3 amino acids: CASSLFGLTEAFF. The DNA for the CDR3 is TGTGCCAGCAGTTTATTCGGGTTGACTGAAGCTTTCTTT.

Remarks on this clone: The sample carries other DNA sequences with the same CDR3. The rearrangement links TRBV27 to TRBJ1-1; maybe TRBD1 (5 bases). Trimming took off 4 bases at V and 4 bases at J, with 13 bases between the two ends. The V gene's germline CDR1 is MNHEY and CDR2 SMNVEV (reference sequence). This CDR3 is 14 amino acids long. CDR3: CASSWGGGGTEAFF. The CDR3 DNA is TGTGCCAGCAGTTGGGGGGGTGGGGGCACTGAAGCTTTCTTT.

The V and J genes are TRBV19 and TRBJ1-4, with D possibly TRBD1 on 6 matching bases. Per germline, CDR1 LNHDA and CDR2 SQIVND (reference sequence). The ends were cut back, 6 bases at V and 7 bases at J, with 21 bases in the middle. The CDR3 loop spans 16 amino acids. CDR3 in amino acids: CASSLMVQGGGEKLFF. The CDR3 DNA follows: TGTGCCAGTAGCCTTATGGTACAGGGTGGAGGTGAAAAACTGTTTTTT.

The chain employs TRBV6-6 and TRBJ2-7; D might be TRBD2 (7 bases). The V and J ends lost 6 bases and 2 bases respectively, with 17 bases between them. Germline-derived CDR1 and CDR2 are MNHNY and SVGAGI (reference sequence). The CDR3 extends over 15 amino acids. The CDR3 DNA follows: TGTGCCAGCAGCCCAGGGAGGGGGTTTACCTACGAGCAGTACTTC. Translated: CASSPGRGFTYEQYF.

The rearrangement uses TRBV6-1 and TRBJ2-7, with 8 bases that match TRBD1. Germline values: CDR1 MNHNS, CDR2 SASEGT. After removal of 7 bases from V and 2 bases from J, the junction contained 7 bases not matched to a gene. The CDR3 has 14 amino acids. CDR3 nucleotide sequence: TGTGCCAGCACCAAACGGGACAGGCCCTACGAGCAGTACTTC. This translates into CASTKRDRPYEQYF.

The chain is built from TRBV15 and TRBJ2-2, with 8 bases matching TRBD1. This CDR3 contains 17 residues. The V and J ends lost 0 bases and 4 bases, in that order; junction bases with no gene match: 7. The germline CDR1 and CDR2 sequences are LNHNV and YYDKDF (reference sequence). CDR3 region: CATSRDSRQGSTGELFF. CDR3 coding DNA: TGTGCCACCAGCAGAGATAGTCGACAGGGGAGCACCGGGGAGCTGTTTTTT.

This chain connects TRBV4-1 to TRBJ1-2; 9 bases are shared with TRBD1. The V segment lost 2 bases and the J segment 4 bases; nucleotides outside the gene matches: 8. Germline CDR1 and CDR2: MGHRA and YSYEKL. The CDR3 spans 16 residues. CDR3 nucleotides: TGCGCCAGCAGCCAAACCCGGGACAGGGACCCCTATGGCTACACCTTC. It yields the protein CASSQTRDRDPYGYTF.

The rearrangement joins TRBV5-4 to TRBJ2-1, with 7 nucleotides matching TRBD2. Trimming removed 4 bases from V and 9 bases from J; junction bases left unmatched: 13. The CDR3 loop spans 15 amino acids. The germline CDR1 and CDR2 sequences are SGHNT and YYREEE (reference sequence). CDR3 in amino acids: CASSGGVLSFGEQFF. The DNA of the CDR3 is TGTGCCAGCAGCGGGGGGGTCCTATCATTTGGTGAGCAGTTCTTC.

This clone was counted once. V is TRBV6-1 and J is TRBJ1-4; possibly TRBD1 for D (6 bases). Per the germline V gene, CDR1 is MNHNS and CDR2 is SASEGT. CDR3 length equals 15 residues. Trimming took off 5 bases at V and 4 bases at J, with 14 bases between the two ends. In nucleotides, the CDR3 is TGTGCCAGCAGTAGCCCGGACAGACTTAATGAAAAACTGTTTTTT. Translating gives CASSSPDRLNEKLFF.

This chain joins TRBV7-7 and TRBJ2-5; D ambiguous. Looked up from germline, CDR1 is SSHAT and CDR2 is FNYEAQ (reference sequence). CDR3 length equals 12 residues. The CDR3 sequence is CAIGPTQETQYF. DNA of the CDR3: TGTGCTATAGGGCCTACCCAAGAGACCCAGTACTTC.

The chain combines TRBV5-1 with TRBJ2-7, with D tentatively TRBD1 or TRBD2 (5 bases each). Germline loops: CDR1 SGHRS, CDR2 YFSETQ. V lost 0 bases and J lost 5, with 15 bases in between. The CDR3 contains 15 residues. The CDR3 region is CASSLEAGTLDEQYF. For the CDR3, the DNA is TGCGCCAGCAGCTTGGAGGCAGGGACCCTCGACGAGCAGTACTTC. The variable domain in full, completed from reference TRBV5-1 and TRBJ2-7, reads KAGVTQTPRYLIKTRGQQVTLSCSPISGHRSVSWYQQTPGQGLQFLFEYFSETQRNKGNFPGRFSGRQFSNSRSEMNVSTLELGDSALYLCASSLEAGTLDEQYFGPGTRLTVT.

The chain employs TRBV2 and TRBJ2-7; 11 bases fit TRBD2. V lost 4 bases and J lost 2; bases outside the gene matches: 7. The germline V gene has CDR1 SNHLY and CDR2 FYNNEI. The CDR3 has 16 residues. Here the CDR3 DNA reads TGTGCCAGCAGTGGTTCGGGACTAGCGGTAACCTACGAGCAGTACTTC. This translates into CASSGSGLAVTYEQYF.

As to this clone: The junction does not match germline at one end; this may be a read error. J is TRBJ2-1 and V is TRBV7-7; D is uncertain. The CDR3 is 15 amino acids. Looked up from germline, CDR1 is SSHAT and CDR2 is FNYEAQ (reference sequence). The DNA for the CDR3 is TGTGCTAGCAGCTTATCCCTCAACGAAGCGAATGAGCAGTTCTTC. It is translated as CASSLSLNEANEQFF.

The chain combines TRBV14 with TRBJ1-4; D is possibly TRBD1 (5 bases). Trimming removed 3 bases at V and 5 bases at J, with 13 bases between. This CDR3 contains 15 residues. The germline CDR1 and CDR2 sequences are SGHDN and FVKESK. The CDR3 DNA follows: TGTGCCAGCAGCCAGGGGACGTTAGGGAATGAAAAACTGTTTTTT. This codes for CASSQGTLGNEKLFF.

This clone appeared a few times. V is TRBV7-2 and J is TRBJ1-5, with 9 bases identical to TRBD1. From germline, CDR1 is SGHTA and CDR2 FQGNSA. This CDR3 region has 15 residues. V shed 5 bases, J shed 7 bases, and the junction held 9 bases outside the gene matches. The CDR3 protein is CASSATQGAWQPQHF. Written as DNA, the CDR3 is TGTGCCAGCAGCGCGACACAGGGGGCCTGGCAGCCCCAGCATTTT.

V and J are TRBV7-9 and TRBJ2-1; 8 bases line up with TRBD1. The CDR3 length is 13 residues. The V gene's germline CDR1 is SEHNR and CDR2 FQNEAQ (reference sequence). The trim removed 3 bases at V and 7 bases at J, leaving 2 bases unmatched. The CDR3 region has the DNA TGTGCCAGCAGCTTGACAGGGGAAAATGAGCAGTTCTTC. Translation: CASSLTGENEQFF.

The J gene is TRBJ1-1, the V gene TRBV29-1; D is perhaps TRBD1 (6 bases). CDR3 length equals 16 residues. CDR1 and CDR2 from the germline V gene are SQVTM and ANQGSEA. V shed 6 bases and J shed 4 bases, with 24 bases lying between them. CDR3 coding DNA: TGCAGCGTCGTGAAAGATTCAGGGGTTAGGAGCACTGAAGCTTTCTTT. The encoded protein is CSVVKDSGVRSTEAFF.

This rearrangement joins TRBV19 to TRBJ1-5; D is undetermined. Trimming took off 7 bases at V and 3 bases at J, with 13 bases between the two ends. The CDR3 sequence is 14 residues long. Per germline, CDR1 LNHDA and CDR2 SQIVND (reference sequence). CDR3 nucleotides: TGTGCCAGTACCTCGGGGTTAGACAATCAGCCCCAGCATTTT. Its translation is CASTSGLDNQPQHF.